The next 23 T cell receptor beta chains were all read from a single sample in a study of T-cell reconstitution after alpha-beta-depleted transplantation in children. Unique molecular identifiers were built into the TCRbeta library. A single record per CDR3 protein comes from TCRdb applying MiXCR to the PCR reads. The sample lists some 290,000 distinct CDR3 sequences, around 25% seen once, with around 9.9% in the top ten. This specimen consisted of PBMCs, mostly from graft donor cells, obtained 180 days after TCRalphabeta/CD19-depleted stem cell transplant. The receptors come from a male patient between 10 and 17 years old who had a stem cell transplant for acute lymphoblastic leukemia, so the T cells may come from the graft donor.

This CDR3 reads CSVEGSLGQFF. The DNA for the CDR3 is TGCAGCGTTGAAGGGTCCTTAGGGCAGTTCTTC. This rearrangement joins TRBV29-1 to TRBJ2-1; no clear D gene. The length of the CDR3 is 11 residues. V lost 1 base, J lost 12 bases, and 10 bases lay in between. The germline V gene encodes CDR1 SQVTM and CDR2 ANQGSEA.

For this clonotype: Relative to the germline gene, one junction end is altered; a read error may explain this. The CDR3 DNA reads TGCGCCAGCAGCCGAACAAGACCCTATGATTCACCCCTCCACTTT. Its protein is CASSRTRPYDSPLHF. This chain links TRBV4-1 with TRBJ1-6; D remains ambiguous. The CDR3 is 15 residues long. Germline values: CDR1 MGHRA, CDR2 YSYEKL.

This clonotype was seen a few times. The V and J genes are TRBV12-3 or TRBV12-4 and TRBJ2-1, with D perhaps assigned TRBD1 or TRBD2 (5 bases each). The CDR3 totals 19 residues. Trimming pared 4 bases from V and 4 bases from J, leaving 26 bases between. In nucleotides, the CDR3 is TGTGCCAGCAGTTCTTACCCCACGATTCCGGGACCAGCTTACAATGAGCAGTTCTTC. This codes for CASSSYPTIPGPAYNEQFF.

This clonotype was observed a handful of times. Here the CDR3 DNA reads TGCAGTGCCGTGGGCCCCGGGACTAGCGGGAGCTCCTACAATGAGCAGTTCTTC. It is translated as CSAVGPGTSGSSYNEQFF. This chain connects TRBV20-1 to TRBJ2-1; 14 bases align to TRBD2. From germline, CDR1 is DFQATT and CDR2 SNEGSKA (reference sequence). This CDR3 has 18 residues. V lost 6 bases and J lost 0; bases outside the gene matches: 10.

This clonotype was detected only a few times. The chain recombines TRBV24-1 with TRBJ2-3, with 13 bases aligning to TRBD2. This CDR3 comprises 17 residues. CDR1 and CDR2 from the germline V gene are KGHDR and SFDVKD. Trimming cost V 2 bases and J 3 bases; bases outside gene matches: 4. CDR3 protein: CATSDWRTSGSTDTQYF. DNA of the CDR3: TGTGCCACCAGTGATTGGCGGACTAGCGGGAGTACAGATACGCAGTATTTT.

V gene TRBV7-9 combines with J gene TRBJ2-5; D remains ambiguous. The germline V gene encodes CDR1 SEHNR and CDR2 FQNEAQ (reference sequence). V was trimmed by 7 bases and J by 4 bases, leaving 7 bases between them. The length of the CDR3 is 11 residues. The CDR3 loop is CASMWGETQYF. CDR3 nucleotides: TGTGCCAGCATGTGGGGAGAGACCCAGTACTTC.

This clonotype was detected only a few times. V and J are TRBV6-1 and TRBJ2-7, with 7 bases identical to TRBD1. Germline V gene data show CDR1 as MNHNS and CDR2 as SASEGT. The V gene end was trimmed by 2 bases and the J gene end by 1 base; junction bases not matched to a gene: 5. The CDR3 sequence is 15 residues long. CDR3 nucleotides: TGTGCCAGCAGTGAACGAATGACAGGGTCCTACGAGCAGTACTTC. Translation: CASSERMTGSYEQYF.

This sequence joins TRBV3-1 and TRBJ2-7; D is unresolved. Per germline, CDR1 LGHDT and CDR2 YNNKEL (reference sequence). The ends were cut back, 2 bases at V and 5 bases at J, with 10 bases in the middle. CDR3 length: 13 residues. The CDR3 bases are TGTGCCAGCAGCCAACTGGGTTCCCACGAGCAGTACTTC. Translated: CASSQLGSHEQYF.

This clonotype appeared a few times. The chain has TRBV9 and TRBJ2-1; D ambiguous. The CDR3 totals 15 residues. CDR1 SGDLS and CDR2 YYNGEE come from the germline V gene. The V and J ends lost 3 bases and 3 bases respectively, with 13 bases between them. CDR3 DNA: TGTGCCAGCAGCGGAAGCGAGTCCCTCTACAATGAGCAGTTCTTC. Its protein is CASSGSESLYNEQFF.

This clonotype came up a few times. The V gene is TRBV21-1, the J gene TRBJ2-7; TRBD1, the table's D call, lacks a check against the DNA. TRBV21-1 constitutes a pseudogene. CDR3 length equals 16 residues. The CDR3 region is CASGPPTGLAVYEQYF. CDR3 in DNA: TGTGCCAGCGGACCTCCGACAGGTTTGGCGGTTTACGAGCAGTACTTC.

This clonotype was seen a single time. This rearrangement joins TRBV19 to TRBJ2-3, with 16 bases aligning to TRBD2. The ends lost 3 bases at V and 9 bases at J; junction bases unmatched: 6. Germline V CDR1 and CDR2: LNHDA, SQIVND (reference sequence). The CDR3 is made up of 16 amino acids. The DNA for the CDR3 is TGTGCCAGTAGTATGGGACTAGCGGGAGGGCCTGGAACGCAGTATTTT. Translating it yields CASSMGLAGGPGTQYF.

This clonotype has more than one count but fewer than ten. This rearrangement joins TRBV6-5 to TRBJ2-5, with 8 bases aligning to TRBD2. Germline V gene lookup returns CDR1 MNHEY and CDR2 SVGAGI. The CDR3 runs to 15 residues. After removal of 6 bases from V and 4 bases from J, the junction contained 10 bases not matched to a gene. CDR3: CASSLAGLLGETQYF. The CDR3 DNA reads TGTGCCAGCAGCTTAGCGGGGCTGCTAGGAGAGACCCAGTACTTC.

CDR3 sequence: CASSLVFLGPGTEAFF. DNA for the CDR3: TGTGCCAGCAGCTTAGTTTTTTTAGGGCCTGGTACTGAAGCTTTCTTT. This sequence joins TRBV11-2 and TRBJ1-1; D gene ambiguous. CDR3 length equals 16 residues. V was trimmed by 1 base and J by 5 bases, leaving 17 bases between them. Germline CDR1 and CDR2: SGHAT and FQNNGV.

This clonotype was seen many times. This rearrangement joins TRBV20-1 to TRBJ2-1; no definite D call. The germline V gene has CDR1 DFQATT and CDR2 SNEGSKA (reference sequence). The CDR3 is made up of 11 amino acids. Trimming cost V 3 bases and J 2 bases, with 2 bases left between them. CDR3 sequence (DNA): TGCAGTGCTAGCCCCTACAATGAGCAGTTCTTC. It translates to CSASPYNEQFF.

Remarks on this clonotype: A much larger clone lies one base from this, so it may be a read error. The rearrangement joins TRBV7-2 to TRBJ2-1, with 8 nucleotides matching TRBD1. J lost 6 bases, V lost 5 bases, and 9 bases had no gene match. The CDR3 length is 15 residues. In germline, CDR1 is SGHTA, CDR2 FQGNSA. DNA for the CDR3: TGTGCCAGCAGCCAGCACAGGGGGTGCGGCAATGAGCAGTTCTTC. It is translated as CASSQHRGCGNEQFF.

This clonotype was seen more than once but under ten times. The chain recombines TRBV12-5 with TRBJ2-7; TRBD1 matches at 10 bases. Trimming at V came to 3 bases and at J to 2 bases, leaving 10 bases not matched to a gene. This CDR3 has 17 residues. Germline CDR1 LGHNT, CDR2 FRNRAP. CDR3 sequence reads: CASGLRASGQGAYEQYF. The CDR3 bases are TGTGCTAGTGGTTTAAGGGCCTCTGGACAGGGGGCCTACGAGCAGTACTTC.

The chain has TRBV9 and TRBJ2-1; D tentatively fits TRBD1 or TRBD2 (5 bases each). The length of the CDR3 is 17 residues. In germline, CDR1 is SGDLS, CDR2 YYNGEE. The germline V and J ends were trimmed by 3 bases and 0 bases, with 16 bases remaining between them. The CDR3 here is CASSGDRAGSSYNEQFF. CDR3 coding DNA: TGTGCCAGCAGCGGCGATCGGGCAGGGAGCTCCTACAATGAGCAGTTCTTC. Drawing the rest from reference TRBV9 and TRBJ2-1, the complete variable domain is DSGVTQTPKHLITATGQRVTLRCSPRSGDLSVYWYQQSLDQGLQFLIQYYNGEERAKGNILERFSAQQFPDLHSELNLSSLELGDSALYFCASSGDRAGSSYNEQFFGPGTRLTVL.

This chain links TRBV5-5 with TRBJ2-7; D is unclear. CDR1 is SGHKS, CDR2 YYEKEE, per germline (reference sequence). CDR3 length: 14 amino acids. Trimming stripped 0 bases from V and 2 bases from J, with 9 bases between. Here the CDR3 reads CASSLVPEAYEQYF. In DNA form, the CDR3 reads TGTGCCAGCAGCTTGGTACCAGAGGCCTACGAGCAGTACTTC.

This clonotype was found a few times. The chain has TRBV7-7 and TRBJ2-1; the D call may be TRBD1 or TRBD2 (5 bases each). The CDR3 is made up of 12 amino acids. Trimming cost V 5 bases and J 10 bases, with 12 bases left between them. CDR1 and CDR2 from the germline V gene are SSHAT and FNYEAQ (reference sequence). The CDR3 loop reads CASSRGRGEQFF. Here the CDR3 DNA reads TGTGCCAGCAGCCGGGGAAGGGGCGAGCAGTTCTTC.

CDR3 nucleotides: TGTGCCAGCAGGTCAGCGGGGGGTGAGCAGTTCTTC. This gives the protein CASRSAGGEQFF. The chain combines TRBV7-9 with TRBJ2-1; 9 nucleotides agree with TRBD2. CDR1 and CDR2 (germline): SEHNR, FQNEAQ (reference sequence). The CDR3 totals 12 residues. V trimming: 6 bases; J trimming: 9 bases; junction bases outside the gene matches: 3.

This clonotype turned up a few times. The V call is TRBV5-1, the J call TRBJ2-3; D is possibly TRBD2 (6 bases). Germline V gives CDR1 SGHRS, CDR2 YFSETQ. The CDR3 runs 15 residues. The V end lost 1 base, the J end lost 6 bases, and 15 bases lay between the germline ends. CDR3 bases: TGCGCCAGCAGCTTGCCGTCTAGCGCCCGGGATACGCAGTATTTT. Amino acids: CASSLPSSARDTQYF. The variable domain in full, completed from reference TRBV5-1 and TRBJ2-3, reads KAGVTQTPRYLIKTRGQQVTLSCSPISGHRSVSWYQQTPGQGLQFLFEYFSETQRNKGNFPGRFSGRQFSNSRSEMNVSTLELGDSALYLCASSLPSSARDTQYFGPGTRLTVL.

This clonotype was detected only once. CDR3 amino acids: CASSPGEGQETQYF. The CDR3 DNA reads as TGTGCCAGCAGTCCCGGGGAGGGACAAGAGACCCAGTACTTC. This chain joins TRBV12-3 or TRBV12-4 and TRBJ2-5, with 7 bases aligning to TRBD2. Germline trimming cut 5 bases from V and 2 bases from J; bases unmatched to any gene: 5. This CDR3 comprises 14 residues.

The chain combines TRBV6-1 with TRBJ2-7, with D maybe TRBD2 (6 bases). Per germline, CDR1 MNHNS and CDR2 SASEGT. Trimming removed 2 bases from V and 3 bases from J, with 11 bases in between. This CDR3 has 14 residues. In nucleotides, the CDR3 is TGTGCCAGCAGTGAAAGTGTGGGAGGCTACGAGCAGTACTTC. Encoded protein: CASSESVGGYEQYF.